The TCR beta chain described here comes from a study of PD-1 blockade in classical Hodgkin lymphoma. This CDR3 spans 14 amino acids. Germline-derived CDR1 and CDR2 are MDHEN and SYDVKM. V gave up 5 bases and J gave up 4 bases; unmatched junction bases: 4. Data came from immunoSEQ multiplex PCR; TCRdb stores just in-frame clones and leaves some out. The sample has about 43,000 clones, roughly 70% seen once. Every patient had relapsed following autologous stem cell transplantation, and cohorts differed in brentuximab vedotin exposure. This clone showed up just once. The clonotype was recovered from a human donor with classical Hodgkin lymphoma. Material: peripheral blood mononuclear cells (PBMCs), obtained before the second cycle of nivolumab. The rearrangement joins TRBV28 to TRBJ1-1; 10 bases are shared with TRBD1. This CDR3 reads CASSEGQGFTEAFF. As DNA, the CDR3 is TGTGCCAGCAGTGAGGGACAGGGGTTCACTGAAGCTTTCTTT.